This TCR beta chain originates from a study of chemoradiotherapy in HPV16-positive cancers (dated by TCRdb to about 2022). About the full investigation: Candidate HPV-specific T-cell clones and common TCR motifs were defined by functional T-cell assays performed on cells from a couple of HPV16-positive patients. The candidate HPV-specific TCRs and motifs were subsequently tracked in TCR repertoires obtained from about 79 patients with HPV-related cancers. The study asked whether T-cell immunity to the HPV oncoproteins E6 and E7 changes during chemoradiotherapy and whether this immunity affects survival. The research as a whole found: Expansion of candidate HPV-specific clones and E7-related TCR motifs was observed in the tumor microenvironment during treatment, whereas no such expansion was observed for non-HPV-specific T cells. The functional definition of HPV-specific T cells was derived from only a couple of HPV16-positive patients, and the survival association was reported for HPV16-positive patients. In HPV16-positive patients, expansion of HPV-responsive T cells during chemoradiotherapy was associated with improved recurrence-free survival.

Repertoires were sampled multiple times during chemoradiotherapy, which allowed clonal expansion in the tumor microenvironment to be followed. Preparation of the library involved the immunoSEQ multiplex PCR assay. TCRdb retrieved this table from immuneACCESS and kept in-frame rearrangements only. Not all clones are present; in checked studies, unresolved V genes account for under half, and no reason is known for the remainder. The sample yields under 35,000 clones; approximately 88% were counted once. The ten most abundant clones make up approximately 5% of the sample. Trimming takes 5 bases off V and 5 bases off J; junction bases not matched to a gene: 4. The CDR3, cysteine through phenylalanine, is 13 amino acids long. Of all the DNA, just the CDR3 is kept, 39 bases in frame from base 1. Based on the germline V gene, the CDR1 and CDR2 sequences are SGHAT and FQNNGV. Worth noting for this clone: The antigen it binds to is not known. One base away there is no much larger clone; base qualities are not given.

Sequenced here: blood, sampled from a patient who underwent chemoradiotherapy. The chain is encoded by TRBV11-2 joined to TRBJ1-2, with TRBD1 matching 8 junction bases. The sequence was collected from a human donor with HPV-associated anogenital cancer. The DNA reads as follows: TGTGCCAGCAGCCCGGACAGGGTTTATGGCTACACCTTC. It is translated as CASSPDRVYGYTF.